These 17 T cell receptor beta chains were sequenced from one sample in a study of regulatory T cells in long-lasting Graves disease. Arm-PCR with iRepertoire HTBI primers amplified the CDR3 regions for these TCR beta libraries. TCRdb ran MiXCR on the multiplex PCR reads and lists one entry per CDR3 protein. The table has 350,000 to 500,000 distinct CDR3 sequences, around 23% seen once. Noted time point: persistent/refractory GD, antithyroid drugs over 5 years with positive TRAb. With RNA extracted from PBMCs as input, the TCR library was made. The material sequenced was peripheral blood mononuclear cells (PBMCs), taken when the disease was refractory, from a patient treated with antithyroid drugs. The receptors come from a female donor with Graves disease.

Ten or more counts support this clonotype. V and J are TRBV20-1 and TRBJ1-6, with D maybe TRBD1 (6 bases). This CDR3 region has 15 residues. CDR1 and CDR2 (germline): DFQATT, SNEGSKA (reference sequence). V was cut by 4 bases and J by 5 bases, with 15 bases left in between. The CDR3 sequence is CSAIVGGRNNSPLHF. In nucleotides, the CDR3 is TGCAGTGCTATCGTAGGGGGTAGGAATAATTCACCCCTCCACTTT.

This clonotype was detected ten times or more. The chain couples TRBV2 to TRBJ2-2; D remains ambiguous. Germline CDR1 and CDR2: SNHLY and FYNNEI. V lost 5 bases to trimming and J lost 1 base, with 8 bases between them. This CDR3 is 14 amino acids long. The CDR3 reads CASSPTQNTGELFF. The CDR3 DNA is TGTGCCAGCAGTCCTACACAGAACACCGGGGAGCTGTTTTTT.

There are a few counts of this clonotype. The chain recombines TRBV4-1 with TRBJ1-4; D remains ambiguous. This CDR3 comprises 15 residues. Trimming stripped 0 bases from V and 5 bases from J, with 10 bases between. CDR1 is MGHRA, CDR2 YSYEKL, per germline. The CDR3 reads CASSQELNRNEKLFF. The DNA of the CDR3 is TGCGCCAGCAGCCAAGAATTAAATCGGAATGAAAAACTGTTTTTT.

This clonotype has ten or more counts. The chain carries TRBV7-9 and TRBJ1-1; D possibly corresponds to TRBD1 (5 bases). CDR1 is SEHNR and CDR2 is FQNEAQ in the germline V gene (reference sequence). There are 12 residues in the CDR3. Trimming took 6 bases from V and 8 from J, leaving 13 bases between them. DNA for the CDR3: TGTGCCAGCAGTTTGACAGACCTAGAAGCTTTCTTT. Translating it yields CASSLTDLEAFF.

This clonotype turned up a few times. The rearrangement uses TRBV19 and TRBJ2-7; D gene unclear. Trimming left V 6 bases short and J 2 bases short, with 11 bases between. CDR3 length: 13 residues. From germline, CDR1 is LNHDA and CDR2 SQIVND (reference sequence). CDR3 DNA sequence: TGTGCCAGTAGCCGACGCCAACCCTACGAGCAGTACTTC. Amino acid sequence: CASSRRQPYEQYF.

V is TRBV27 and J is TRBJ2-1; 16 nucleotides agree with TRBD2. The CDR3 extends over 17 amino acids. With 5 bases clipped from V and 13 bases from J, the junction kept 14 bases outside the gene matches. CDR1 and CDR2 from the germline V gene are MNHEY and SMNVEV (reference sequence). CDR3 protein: CASSLDSGTSGRAEQFF. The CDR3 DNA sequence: TGTGCCAGCAGTCTGGACAGCGGGACTAGCGGGAGGGCCGAACAGTTCTTC.

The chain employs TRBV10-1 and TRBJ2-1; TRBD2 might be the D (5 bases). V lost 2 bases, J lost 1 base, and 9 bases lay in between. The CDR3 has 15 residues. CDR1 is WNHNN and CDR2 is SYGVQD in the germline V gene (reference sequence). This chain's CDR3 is CASSEGLQSYNEQFF. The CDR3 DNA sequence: TGCGCCAGCAGTGAGGGACTTCAATCCTACAATGAGCAGTTCTTC.

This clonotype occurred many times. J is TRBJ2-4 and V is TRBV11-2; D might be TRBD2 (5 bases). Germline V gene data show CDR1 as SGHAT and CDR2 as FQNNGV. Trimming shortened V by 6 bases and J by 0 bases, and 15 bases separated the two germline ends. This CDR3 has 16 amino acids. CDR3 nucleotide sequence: TGTGCCAGCAGGGGAAGCGCGGGCCTAGCCAAAAACATTCAGTACTTC. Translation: CASRGSAGLAKNIQYF.

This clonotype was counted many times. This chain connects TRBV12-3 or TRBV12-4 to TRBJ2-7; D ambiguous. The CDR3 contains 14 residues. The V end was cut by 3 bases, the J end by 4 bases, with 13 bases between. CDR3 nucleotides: TGTGCCAGCAGTTTTTTCGCTAGGAGTTACGAGCAGTACTTC. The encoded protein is CASSFFARSYEQYF.

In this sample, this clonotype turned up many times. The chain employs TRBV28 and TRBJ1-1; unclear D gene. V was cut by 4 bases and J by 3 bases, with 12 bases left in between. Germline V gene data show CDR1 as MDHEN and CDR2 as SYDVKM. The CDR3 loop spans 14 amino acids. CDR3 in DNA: TGTGCCAGCAGTTCATGGGCTGAGGACACTGAAGCTTTCTTT. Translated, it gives CASSSWAEDTEAFF.

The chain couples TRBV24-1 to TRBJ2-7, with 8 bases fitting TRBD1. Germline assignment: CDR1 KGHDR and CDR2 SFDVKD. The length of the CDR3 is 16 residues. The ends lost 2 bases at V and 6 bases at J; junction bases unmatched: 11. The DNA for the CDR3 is TGTGCCACCAGTGATTCTGACAGGGGTTCTCGGGGCGAGCAGTACTTC. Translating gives CATSDSDRGSRGEQYF.

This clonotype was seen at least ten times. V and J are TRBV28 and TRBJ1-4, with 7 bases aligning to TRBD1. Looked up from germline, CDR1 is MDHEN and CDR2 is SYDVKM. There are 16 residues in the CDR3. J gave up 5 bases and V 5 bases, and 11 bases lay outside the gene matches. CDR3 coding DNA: TGTGCCAGCAGTCCCCGGGACAGAGCAAGGAATGAAAAACTGTTTTTT. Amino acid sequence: CASSPRDRARNEKLFF. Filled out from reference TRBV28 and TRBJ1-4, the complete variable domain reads DVKVTQSSRYLVKRTGEKVFLECVQDMDHENMFWYRQDPGLGLRLIYFSYDVKMKEKGDIPEGYSVSREKKERFSLILESASTNQTSMYLCASSPRDRARNEKLFFGSGTQLSVL.

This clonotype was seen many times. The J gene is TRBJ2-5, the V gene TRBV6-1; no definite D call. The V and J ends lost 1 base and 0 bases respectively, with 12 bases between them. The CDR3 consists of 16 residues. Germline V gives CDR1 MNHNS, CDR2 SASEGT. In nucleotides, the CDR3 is TGTGCCAGCAGTGAAGTAGAAAGGTTTTACCAAGAGACCCAGTACTTC. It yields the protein CASSEVERFYQETQYF.

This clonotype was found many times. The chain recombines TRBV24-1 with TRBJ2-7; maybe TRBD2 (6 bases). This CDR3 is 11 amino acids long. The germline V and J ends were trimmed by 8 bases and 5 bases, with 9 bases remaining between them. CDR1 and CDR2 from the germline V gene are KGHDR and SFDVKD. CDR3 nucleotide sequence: TGTGCCACCATGGAGGGGAACGAGCAGTACTTC. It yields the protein CATMEGNEQYF.

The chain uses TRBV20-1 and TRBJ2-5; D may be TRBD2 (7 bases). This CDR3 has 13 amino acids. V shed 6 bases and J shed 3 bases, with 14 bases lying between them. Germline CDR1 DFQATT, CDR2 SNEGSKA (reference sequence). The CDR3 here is CSAREGGEETQYF. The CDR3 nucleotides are TGCAGTGCCCGAGAGGGGGGGGAAGAGACCCAGTACTTC.

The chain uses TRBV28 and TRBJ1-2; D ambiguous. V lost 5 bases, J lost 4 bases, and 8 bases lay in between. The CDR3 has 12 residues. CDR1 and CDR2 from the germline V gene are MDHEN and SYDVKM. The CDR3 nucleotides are TGTGCCAGCAGTAAACCGGCCTATGGCTACACCTTC. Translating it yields CASSKPAYGYTF.

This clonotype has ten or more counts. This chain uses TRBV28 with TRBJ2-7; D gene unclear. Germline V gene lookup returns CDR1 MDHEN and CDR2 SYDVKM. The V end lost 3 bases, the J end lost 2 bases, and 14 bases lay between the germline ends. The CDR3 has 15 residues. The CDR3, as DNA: TGTGCCAGCAGTTTTGATGGCGTACTGACCTACGAGCAGTACTTC. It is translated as CASSFDGVLTYEQYF.